Listed below are T cell receptor beta chains from one sample, sequenced in a study of T cells in Graves' hyperthyroidism and ophthalmopathy. TCRdb re-called the multiplex PCR reads through MiXCR, storing one row per CDR3 protein. The table lists 110,000 to 150,000 distinct CDR3 sequences, approximately 20% of them singletons, with around 70% in the top ten. What was sequenced was blood. The receptors were gathered from a woman between 50 and 59 years old with Graves' hyperthyroidism that later progressed to Graves' ophthalmopathy. The CDR3 runs from the conserved cysteine through the conserved F or W. A D gene is named only where the DNA matches it firmly. The size of a clone is reported for some rows only, either as once, few or many, or as a class for expanded clones.

>TRBJ2-7|many|TRBV5-6|TRBD1
CASSLGQGAREQYF
TGTGCCAGCAGCTTGGGACAGGGGGCGAGAGAGCAGTACTTC
>TRBJ1-1|many|TRBV5-1|-
CASSLRGAGGTEAFF
TGCGCCAGCAGCTTAAGGGGCGCCGGGGGCACTGAAGCTTTCTTT
>TRBJ2-3|-|TRBV6-1|TRBD2
CASSSKRTSGQQYF
TGTGCCAGCAGTTCCAAAAGGACTAGCGGACAACAGTATTTT
>TRBJ2-1|-|TRBV30|-
CAWSSPNEQFF
TGTGCCTGGAGTAGTCCCAATGAGCAGTTCTTC
>TRBJ2-3|many|TRBV6-1|-
CASSEALQLANTQYF
TGTGCCAGCAGTGAAGCGCTTCAGTTGGCAAATACGCAGTATTTT
>TRBJ2-3|few|TRBV20-1|-
CSASDGRSFTDTQYF
TGCAGTGCTAGTGACGGGCGCAGCTTCACAGATACGCAGTATTTT
>TRBJ2-1|-|TRBV20-1|TRBD2
CSVPSGRGYNEQFF
TGCAGTGTCCCTAGCGGGAGGGGTTACAATGAGCAGTTCTTC
>TRBJ2-1|-|TRBV29-1|TRBD1
CSAHKGAVEQFF
TGCAGCGCCCACAAGGGGGCGGTTGAGCAGTTCTTC
>TRBJ2-2|many|TRBV9|-
CASSVAGTGELFF
TGTGCCAGCAGCGTAGCAGGGACCGGGGAGCTGTTTTTT
>TRBJ2-2|many|TRBV30|-
CAWTRKTRPGELFF
TGTGCCTGGACCCGGAAGACTCGTCCCGGGGAGCTGTTTTTT
>TRBJ2-5|-|TRBV28|TRBD1
CASSLFGQGTQETQYF
TGTGCCAGCAGTTTATTTGGACAGGGCACACAAGAGACCCAGTACTTC
>TRBJ1-2|many|TRBV12-3/TRBV12-4|TRBD1
CASSLLVGQADGYTF
TGTGCCAGCAGTTTGTTGGTGGGACAGGCGGATGGCTACACCTTC
>TRBJ1-2|few|TRBV20-1|TRBD1
CSAPTTGRGHYGYTF
TGCAGTGCTCCCACGACAGGGAGGGGCCACTATGGCTACACCTTC
>TRBJ2-7|-|TRBV27|-
CASSLSPSRSSYEQYF
TGTGCCAGCAGTTTATCTCCATCCAGGAGCTCCTACGAGCAGTACTTC
>TRBJ2-2|few|TRBV9|TRBD1
CASSTKDRGTGELFF
TGTGCCAGCAGCACAAAGGACAGGGGAACCGGGGAGCTGTTTTTT
>TRBJ2-5|few|TRBV7-9|-
CASSSQETQYF
TGTGCCAGCAGCTCGCAGGAGACCCAGTACTTC
>TRBJ2-7|many|TRBV7-7|TRBD1
CASSLSQGAEQYF
TGTGCTAGCAGCTTAAGTCAGGGGGCGGAGCAGTACTTC
>TRBJ2-7|many|TRBV11-2|TRBD1
CASSLEGTGRHEQYF
TGTGCCAGCAGCTTAGAGGGGACAGGGCGCCACGAGCAGTACTTC
>TRBJ2-2|-|TRBV28|TRBD1
CASSLRDRGTGELFF
TGTGCCAGCAGTTTAAGGGACAGGGGTACCGGGGAGCTGTTTTTT
>TRBJ2-2|few|TRBV4-2|TRBD2
CASSQGTSGRARRTGELFF
TGTGCCAGCAGCCAAGGGACTAGCGGGAGGGCCCGTCGCACCGGGGAGCTGTTTTTT
>TRBJ2-3|-|TRBV20-1|-
CSARRGTSTDTQYF
TGCAGTGCTAGACGGGGGACTAGCACAGATACGCAGTATTTT
>TRBJ1-5|-|TRBV2|TRBD1
CASSGQGYRQPQHF
TGTGCCAGCAGTGGACAGGGATACCGTCAGCCCCAGCATTTT
>TRBJ2-1|many|TRBV7-9|-
CASRGGGSHNEQFF
TGTGCCAGCAGGGGGGGAGGTTCACACAATGAGCAGTTCTTC
>TRBJ2-5|many|TRBV20-1|-
CSARDPGRWEAGFQETQYF
TGCAGTGCTAGAGATCCGGGTCGGTGGGAAGCAGGTTTCCAAGAGACCCAGTACTTC
>TRBJ1-4|-|TRBV28|-
CAGSSRVATNEKLFF
TGTGCCGGCAGTTCCCGTGTGGCAACTAATGAAAAACTGTTTTTT
>TRBJ2-7|-|TRBV5-1|TRBD2
CASSLVGGDYEQYF
TGCGCCAGCAGCTTGGTCGGGGGGGACTACGAGCAGTACTTC
>TRBJ2-2|many|TRBV7-6|-
CASSLQGTNTGELFF
TGTGCCAGCAGCTTACAGGGCACGAACACCGGGGAGCTGTTTTTT
>TRBJ1-5|-|TRBV5-1|-
CASSPAGDQPQHF
TGCGCCAGCAGCCCGGCAGGGGATCAGCCCCAGCATTTT
>TRBJ2-1|-|TRBV3-1|TRBD2
CASSQDTLAGNEQFF
TGTGCCAGCAGCCAAGACACGCTAGCGGGAAATGAGCAGTTCTTC
>TRBJ1-1|-|TRBV20-1|-
CSARNPGAVTEAFF
TGCAGTGCTAGAAATCCTGGGGCAGTCACTGAAGCTTTCTTT
>TRBJ1-1|many|TRBV20-1|TRBD1
CSVPGQGETEAFF
TGCAGTGTGCCGGGACAGGGGGAAACTGAAGCTTTCTTT